The 17 T cell receptor beta chains reported below all come from one sample, sequenced in a study of T cell responses to AZD1222 COVID-19 vaccine. Assay: immunoSEQ multiplex PCR; the TCRdb copy retains only in-frame clones and omits some. This table holds roughly 170,000 clones, around 88% found once. The sequenced sample was peripheral blood, obtained on day 0 of AZD1222 vaccination. The receptors originated from an adult in good health.

This chain's CDR3 is CASSAAGGSGANVLTF. The CDR3 bases are TGTGCCAGCAGCGCAGCCGGTGGCTCTGGGGCCAACGTCCTGACTTTC. The chain combines TRBV7-3 with TRBJ2-6; D unresolved. This CDR3 contains 16 residues. Germline loops: CDR1 SGHTA, CDR2 FQGTGA. The V and J ends lost 5 bases and 0 bases respectively, with 11 bases between them.

This chain links TRBV20-1 with TRBJ1-5; D uncertain. CDR3 length: 14 residues. CDR1 and CDR2 (germline): DFQATT, SNEGSKA (reference sequence). V lost 3 bases and J lost 2, with 11 bases in between. CDR3 nucleotide sequence: TGCAGTGCTAGTCAAAGAGGCCGCAATCAGCCCCAGCATTTT. Its protein is CSASQRGRNQPQHF.

The chain has TRBV6-5 and TRBJ1-5; D call uncertain. V was shortened by 5 bases and J by 3 bases, with 14 bases between the two germline ends. Germline assignment: CDR1 MNHEY and CDR2 SVGAGI. The CDR3 sequence is 15 residues long. In nucleotides, the CDR3 is TGTGCCAGCAGTACCTACGGACTGAACAATCAGCCCCAGCATTTT. It is translated as CASSTYGLNNQPQHF.

The V call is TRBV19, the J call TRBJ1-5, with TRBD1 matching 9 bases. The germline V gene encodes CDR1 LNHDA and CDR2 SQIVND (reference sequence). Trimming cost V 7 bases and J 7 bases; bases outside gene matches: 11. This CDR3 is built from 15 residues. DNA for the CDR3: TGTGCCAGTACTTCGACAGGGGGAGAAGGACAGCCCCAGCATTTT. Its protein product is CASTSTGGEGQPQHF.

The CDR3 spells CASSPRETNEKLFF. The CDR3 coding sequence is TGTGCCAGCAGCCCCAGGGAAACTAATGAAAAACTGTTTTTT. The chain couples TRBV6-2 or TRBV6-3 to TRBJ1-4; the D gene is possibly TRBD1 (5 bases). The CDR3 spans 14 residues. The V and J ends lost 6 bases and 1 base respectively, with 9 bases between them. The germline CDR1 and CDR2 sequences are MNHEY and SVGEGT.

The CDR3 DNA follows: TGTGCCAGCAGCTTAGTGGTAGCGGGGGGTAGCACAGATACGCAGTATTTT. It encodes CASSLVVAGGSTDTQYF. The chain recombines TRBV7-2 with TRBJ2-3; the match to TRBD2 covers 10 bases. Germline lookup yields CDR1 SGHTA and CDR2 FQGNSA. The CDR3 loop spans 17 amino acids. V lost 1 base to trimming and J lost 0 bases; unmatched junction nucleotides: 4. Together with reference TRBV7-2 and TRBJ2-3, the CDR3 gives the full variable domain: GAGVSQSPSNKVTEKGKDVELRCDPISGHTALYWYRQSLGQGLEFLIYFQGNSAPDKSGLPSDRFSAERTGGSVSTLTIQRTQQEDSAVYLCASSLVVAGGSTDTQYFGPGTRLTVL.

The rearrangement joins TRBV2 to TRBJ2-7; 8 bases line up with TRBD2. CDR1 and CDR2 (germline): SNHLY, FYNNEI. Unmatched junction bases numbered 10, after V lost 5 bases and J lost 4 bases. The CDR3 contains 15 residues. The CDR3 nucleotides are TGTGCCAGCAGTCGACCCGGGACTAGTCGGTACGAGCAGTACTTC. This encodes CASSRPGTSRYEQYF.

The CDR3 DNA is TGTGCCAGCAGCTTGCTCGGAAGCGATGAGCAGTTCTTC. As protein: CASSLLGSDEQFF. V and J are TRBV5-4 and TRBJ2-1, with D unclear. V lost 1 base and J 8 bases, leaving 10 bases between the germline ends. The CDR3 contains 13 residues. Germline loops: CDR1 SGHNT, CDR2 YYREEE (reference sequence).

The chain links TRBV11-2 to TRBJ2-6; D ambiguous. Trimming pared 11 bases from V and 4 bases from J, leaving 9 bases between. The CDR3 sequence is 12 residues long. CDR1 and CDR2 (germline): SGHAT, FQNNGV. CDR3: CAGESGANVLTF. CDR3 nucleotide sequence: TGTGCCGGAGAATCCGGGGCCAACGTCCTGACTTTC.

The chain is built from TRBV7-9 and TRBJ2-1; the D gene could be TRBD1 or TRBD2 (5 bases each). This CDR3 spans 16 amino acids. Germline V gives CDR1 SEHNR, CDR2 FQNEAQ (reference sequence). The V gene lost 5 bases and the J gene lost 7 bases, with 21 bases spanning the gap. CDR3 in amino acids: CASSLLPGPVGNEQFF. In DNA form, the CDR3 reads TGTGCCAGCAGCCTTCTACCGGGACCCGTAGGAAATGAGCAGTTCTTC. Looking up the rest from reference TRBV7-9 and TRBJ2-1 gives the full variable domain: DTGVSQNPRHKITKRGQNVTFRCDPISEHNRLYWYRQTLGQGPEFLTYFQNEAQLEKSRLLSDRFSAERPKGSFSTLEIQRTEQGDSAMYLCASSLLPGPVGNEQFFGPGTRLTVL.

The V and J genes are TRBV18 and TRBJ1-2; TRBD1 might be the D (5 bases). Germline V lookup: CDR1 KGHSH, CDR2 LQKENI. CDR3 length: 13 amino acids. V lost 3 bases and J 7 bases, leaving 12 bases between the germline ends. DNA of the CDR3: TGTGCCAGCTCACCGGGACCCCAGGGTGGCTACACCTTC. Translated, it gives CASSPGPQGGYTF.

In DNA form, the CDR3 reads TGTGCCAGCAGTTTTATCGGCGGCGGGACGATTTCCTACGAGCAGTACTTC. Translated: CASSFIGGGTISYEQYF. The chain recombines TRBV28 with TRBJ2-7; the D gene is possibly TRBD2 (6 bases). Germline CDR1 reads MDHEN; CDR2 reads SYDVKM. Trimming removed 3 bases at V and 1 base at J, with 19 bases between. This CDR3 has 17 residues.

To note about this clone: Other DNA sequences in the sample encode the same CDR3. This chain links TRBV28 with TRBJ1-5, with TRBD1 identical over 7 bases. J lost 2 bases, V lost 2 bases, and 0 bases had no gene match. Germline assignment: CDR1 MDHEN and CDR2 SYDVKM. The CDR3 is 14 amino acids. The CDR3 here is CASSLGQGNQPQHF. CDR3 in DNA: TGTGCCAGCAGTTTAGGACAGGGCAATCAGCCCCAGCATTTT. The full variable domain, with the rest looked up from reference TRBV28 and TRBJ1-5, is DVKVTQSSRYLVKRTGEKVFLECVQDMDHENMFWYRQDPGLGLRLIYFSYDVKMKEKGDIPEGYSVSREKKERFSLILESASTNQTSMYLCASSLGQGNQPQHFGDGTRLSIL.

This clone was observed a handful of times. The V call is TRBV11-2, the J call TRBJ1-2; D is unresolved. V lost 4 bases and J 5 bases, leaving 11 bases between the germline ends. CDR3 length equals 13 residues. CDR1 is SGHAT, CDR2 FQNNGV, per germline. The CDR3 DNA reads as TGTGCCAGCAGCTCTAGTCCTCCTTATGGCTACACCTTC. Residues: CASSSSPPYGYTF.

V is TRBV6-2 or TRBV6-3 and J is TRBJ1-5; 8 bases line up with TRBD1. The CDR3 covers 15 residues. V shed 6 bases, J shed 2 bases, and the junction held 6 bases outside the gene matches. Germline assignment: CDR1 MNHEY and CDR2 SVGEGT. CDR3 DNA sequence: TGTGCCAGCAGCGGGACAGGAGGAGGCAATCAGCCCCAGCATTTT. It yields the protein CASSGTGGGNQPQHF.

This clone was observed a single time. For the CDR3, the DNA is TGTGCCAGCAGTTACTCTCCCCTAGGGCAAGAGACCCAGTACTTC. Protein product: CASSYSPLGQETQYF. The V gene is TRBV6-5, the J gene TRBJ2-5; unclear D gene. The CDR3 contains 15 residues. Trimming stripped 0 bases from V and 2 bases from J, with 10 bases between. In germline, CDR1 is MNHEY, CDR2 SVGAGI.

V gene TRBV7-2 combines with J gene TRBJ1-1; 7 nucleotides align to TRBD1. Trimming at V came to 4 bases and at J to 0 bases, leaving 5 bases not matched to a gene. The CDR3 is made up of 15 amino acids. Germline V gene data show CDR1 as SGHTA and CDR2 as FQGNSA. CDR3 in DNA: TGTGCCAGCAGCTCCAACAGGGGAGTGAACACTGAAGCTTTCTTT. As protein: CASSSNRGVNTEAFF.